This TCR beta chain was identified in a study of CXCR3-negative and CXCR3-positive naive CD8 T cells. CDR1 and CDR2 (germline): MGHRA, YSYEKL. This CDR3 comprises 17 residues. The libraries of TRB cDNA were prepared using 5' RACE with UMI labels. TCRdb reworked the 5' RACE reads into one entry per CDR3 protein, no DNA. The repertoire shows about 150,000 distinct CDR3 sequences; the top ten hold 0.41%. In regard to this clonotype: Its matching antigen is unknown.

General study points: Against CXCR3-negative naive cells, CXCR3-positive naive cells showed more hydrophobic TRB CDR3s. Naive cells that were CXCR3-negative or CXCR3-positive used TRBV-TRBJ genes alike, while memory cells diverged. Naive subsets had comparable surface CD5; TCR strength was inferred from TRB CDR3 properties. Memory CD8+ cells showed much lower diversity, while both naive subsets were comparably high.

What was sequenced was naive CXCR3+ CD8+ T cells from blood. The sample's subset: CD45RO-CCR7+CD27+CD95- naive CD8+ T cells expressing CXCR3 (TNR3+). The rearrangement links TRBV4-1 to TRBJ2-2. The source is a human donor in good health. Some clones in this sample may be carry-over from other donors' samples. The CDR3: CASSQVVSGTNTGELFF.